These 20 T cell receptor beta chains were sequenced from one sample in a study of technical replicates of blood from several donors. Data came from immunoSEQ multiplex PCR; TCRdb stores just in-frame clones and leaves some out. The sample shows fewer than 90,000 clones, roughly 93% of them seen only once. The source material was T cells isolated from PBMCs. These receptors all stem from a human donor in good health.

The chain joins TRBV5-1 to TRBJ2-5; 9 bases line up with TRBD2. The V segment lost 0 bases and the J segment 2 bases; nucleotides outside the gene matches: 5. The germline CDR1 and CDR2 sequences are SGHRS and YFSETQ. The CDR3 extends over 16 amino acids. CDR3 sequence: CASSLGAGGPQETQYF. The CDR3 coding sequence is TGCGCCAGCAGCTTGGGAGCGGGAGGACCTCAAGAGACCCAGTACTTC.

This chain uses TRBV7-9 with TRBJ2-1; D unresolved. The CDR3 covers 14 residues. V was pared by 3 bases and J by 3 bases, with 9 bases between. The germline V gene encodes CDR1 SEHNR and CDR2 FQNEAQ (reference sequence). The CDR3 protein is CASSFPGLYNEQFF. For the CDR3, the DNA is TGTGCCAGCAGCTTTCCCGGTCTCTACAATGAGCAGTTCTTC.

The CDR3 bases are TGTGCCAGCAATGTTAAACTAGCGGCTTACAATGAGCAGTTCTTC. This encodes CASNVKLAAYNEQFF. The chain is built from TRBV2 and TRBJ2-1; 8 nucleotides align to TRBD2. Trimming cost V 7 bases and J 4 bases; bases outside gene matches: 9. CDR3 length: 15 amino acids. Germline CDR1 and CDR2: SNHLY and FYNNEI. Together with reference TRBV2 and TRBJ2-1, the CDR3 gives the full variable domain: EPEVTQTPSHQVTQMGQEVILRCVPISNHLYFYWYRQILGQKVEFLVSFYNNEISEKSEIFDDQFSVERPDGSNFTLKIRSTKLEDSAMYFCASNVKLAAYNEQFFGPGTRLTVL.

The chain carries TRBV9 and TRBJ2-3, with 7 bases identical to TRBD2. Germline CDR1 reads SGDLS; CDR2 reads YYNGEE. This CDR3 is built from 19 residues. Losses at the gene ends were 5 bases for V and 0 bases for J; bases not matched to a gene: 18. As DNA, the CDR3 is TGTGCCAGCAGTATTAGCGGGCAGATCCCGATTTCTAGCACAGATACGCAGTATTTT. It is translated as CASSISGQIPISSTDTQYF. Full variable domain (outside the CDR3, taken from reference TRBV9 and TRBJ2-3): DSGVTQTPKHLITATGQRVTLRCSPRSGDLSVYWYQQSLDQGLQFLIQYYNGEERAKGNILERFSAQQFPDLHSELNLSSLELGDSALYFCASSISGQIPISSTDTQYFGPGTRLTVL.

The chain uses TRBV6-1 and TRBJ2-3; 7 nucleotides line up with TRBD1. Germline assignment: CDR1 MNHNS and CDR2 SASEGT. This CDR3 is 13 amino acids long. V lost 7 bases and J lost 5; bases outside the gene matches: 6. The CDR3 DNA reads TGTGCCAGCATGGGGACAGCACAAGATACGCAGTATTTT. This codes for CASMGTAQDTQYF.

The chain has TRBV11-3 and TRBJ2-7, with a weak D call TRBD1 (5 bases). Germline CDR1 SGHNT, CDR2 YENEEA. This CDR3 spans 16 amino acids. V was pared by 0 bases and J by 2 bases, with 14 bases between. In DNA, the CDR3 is TGTGCCAGCAGCTTAGAGATGATAGGGGTTCCCTACGAGCAGTACTTC. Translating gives CASSLEMIGVPYEQYF.

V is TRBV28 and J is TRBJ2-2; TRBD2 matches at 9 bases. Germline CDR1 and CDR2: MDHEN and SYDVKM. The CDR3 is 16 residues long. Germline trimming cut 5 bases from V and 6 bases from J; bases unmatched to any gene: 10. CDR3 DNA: TGTGCCAGCAGTCTCTATAGCGGGGGCGGGGCCGGGGAGCTGTTTTTT. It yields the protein CASSLYSGGGAGELFF.

The CDR3 sequence is CSVEADWRTGASYEQYF. The CDR3, as DNA: TGCAGCGTTGAAGCGGATTGGCGGACAGGGGCTTCCTACGAGCAGTACTTC. The V call is TRBV29-1, the J call TRBJ2-7; 9 bases are shared with TRBD1. V shed 1 base and J 1 base; nucleotides not matched to a gene: 11. Germline lookup yields CDR1 SQVTM and CDR2 ANQGSEA. The CDR3 totals 17 residues.

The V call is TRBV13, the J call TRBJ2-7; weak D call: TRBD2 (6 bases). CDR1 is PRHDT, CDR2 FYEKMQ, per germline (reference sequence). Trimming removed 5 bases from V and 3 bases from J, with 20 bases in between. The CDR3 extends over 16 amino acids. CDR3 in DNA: TGTGCCAGCAGCCCCTTGGGGGAGGACCTAAACTACGAGCAGTACTTC. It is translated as CASSPLGEDLNYEQYF.

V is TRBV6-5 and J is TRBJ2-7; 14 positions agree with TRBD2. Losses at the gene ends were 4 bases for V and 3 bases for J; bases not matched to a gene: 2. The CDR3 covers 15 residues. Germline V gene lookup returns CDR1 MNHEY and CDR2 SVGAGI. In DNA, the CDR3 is TGTGCCAGCAGTTTTGGACTAGCGGGGGGCTACGAGCAGTACTTC. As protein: CASSFGLAGGYEQYF.

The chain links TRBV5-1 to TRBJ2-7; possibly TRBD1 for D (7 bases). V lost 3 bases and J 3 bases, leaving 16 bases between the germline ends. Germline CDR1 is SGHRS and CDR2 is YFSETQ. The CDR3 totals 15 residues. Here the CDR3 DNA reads TGCGCCAGCAGCTCCTCGGAGGGACAGTACTACGAGCAGTACTTC. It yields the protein CASSSSEGQYYEQYF.

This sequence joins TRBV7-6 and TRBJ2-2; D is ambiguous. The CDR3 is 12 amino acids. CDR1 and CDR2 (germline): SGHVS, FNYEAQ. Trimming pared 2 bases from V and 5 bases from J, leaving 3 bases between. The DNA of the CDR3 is TGTGCCAGCAGCTTACGGACCGGGGAGCTGTTTTTT. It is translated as CASSLRTGELFF. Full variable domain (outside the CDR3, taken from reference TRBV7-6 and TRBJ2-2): GAGVSQSPRYKVTKRGQDVALRCDPISGHVSLYWYRQALGQGPEFLTYFNYEAQQDKSGLPNDRFSAERPEGSISTLTIQRTEQRDSAMYRCASSLRTGELFFGEGSRLTVL.

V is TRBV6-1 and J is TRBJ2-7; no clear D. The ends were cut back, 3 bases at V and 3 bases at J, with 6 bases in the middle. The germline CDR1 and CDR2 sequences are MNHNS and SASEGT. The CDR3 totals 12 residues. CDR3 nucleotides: TGTGCCAGCAGTGAGAGGCTCTACGAGCAGTACTTC. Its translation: CASSERLYEQYF.

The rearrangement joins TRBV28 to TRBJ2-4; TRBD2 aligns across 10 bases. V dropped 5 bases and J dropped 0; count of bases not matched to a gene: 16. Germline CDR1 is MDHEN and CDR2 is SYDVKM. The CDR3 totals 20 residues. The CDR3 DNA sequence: TGTGCCAGCAGTCCCTCACGCCCCTTTCTAGCGGGAGTAGCCAAAAACATTCAGTACTTC. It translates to CASSPSRPFLAGVAKNIQYF.

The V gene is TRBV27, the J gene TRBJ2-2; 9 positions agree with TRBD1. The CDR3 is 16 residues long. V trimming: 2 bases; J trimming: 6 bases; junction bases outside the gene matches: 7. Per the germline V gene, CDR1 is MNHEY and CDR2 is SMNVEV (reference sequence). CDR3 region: CASSLTGTGIPGELFF. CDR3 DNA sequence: TGTGCCAGCAGTTTAACCGGGACAGGGATCCCCGGGGAGCTGTTTTTT.

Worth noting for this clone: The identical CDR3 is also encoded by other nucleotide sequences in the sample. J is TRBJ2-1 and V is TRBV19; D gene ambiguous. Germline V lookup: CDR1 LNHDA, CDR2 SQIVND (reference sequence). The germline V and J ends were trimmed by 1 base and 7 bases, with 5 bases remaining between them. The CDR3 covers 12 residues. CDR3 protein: CASSIAGNEQFF. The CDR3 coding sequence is TGTGCCAGTAGTATAGCGGGTAATGAGCAGTTCTTC.

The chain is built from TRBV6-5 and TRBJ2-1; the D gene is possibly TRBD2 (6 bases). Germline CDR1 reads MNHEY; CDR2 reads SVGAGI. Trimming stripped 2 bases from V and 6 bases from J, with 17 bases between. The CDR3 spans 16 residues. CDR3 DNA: TGTGCCAGCAGTTACCGGAGGGCCACAGTTCCCAATGAGCAGTTCTTC. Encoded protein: CASSYRRATVPNEQFF.

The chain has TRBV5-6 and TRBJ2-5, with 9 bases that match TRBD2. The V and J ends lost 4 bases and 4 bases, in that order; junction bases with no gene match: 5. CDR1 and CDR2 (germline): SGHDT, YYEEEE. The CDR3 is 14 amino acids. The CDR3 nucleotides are TGTGCCAGCAGCCAGACTAGCGGTGTAGAGACCCAGTACTTC. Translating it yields CASSQTSGVETQYF.

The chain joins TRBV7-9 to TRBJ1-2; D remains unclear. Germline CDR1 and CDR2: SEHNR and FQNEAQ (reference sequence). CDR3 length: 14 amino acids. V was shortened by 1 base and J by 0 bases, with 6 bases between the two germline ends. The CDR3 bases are TGTGCCAGCAGCTTAGAGTCGGCTAACTATGGCTACACCTTC. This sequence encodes CASSLESANYGYTF.

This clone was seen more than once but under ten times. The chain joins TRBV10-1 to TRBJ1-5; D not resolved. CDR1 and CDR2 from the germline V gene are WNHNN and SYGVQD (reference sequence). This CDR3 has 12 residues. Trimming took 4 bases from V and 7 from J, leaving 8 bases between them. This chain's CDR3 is CASSGSRQPQHF. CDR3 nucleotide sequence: TGCGCCAGCAGTGGTTCGCGGCAGCCCCAGCATTTT.